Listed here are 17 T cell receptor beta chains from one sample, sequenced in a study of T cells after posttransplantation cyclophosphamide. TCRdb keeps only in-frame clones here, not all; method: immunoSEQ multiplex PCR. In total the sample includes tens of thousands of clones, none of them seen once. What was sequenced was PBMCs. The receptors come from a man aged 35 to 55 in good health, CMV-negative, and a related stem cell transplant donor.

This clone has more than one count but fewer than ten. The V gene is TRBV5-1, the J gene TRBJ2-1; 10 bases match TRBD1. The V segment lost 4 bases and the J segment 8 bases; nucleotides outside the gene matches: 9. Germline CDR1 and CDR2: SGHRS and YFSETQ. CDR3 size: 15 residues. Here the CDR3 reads CASSLTGTGEDEQFF. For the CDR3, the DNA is TGCGCCAGCAGCCTGACCGGGACAGGGGAGGATGAGCAGTTCTTC.

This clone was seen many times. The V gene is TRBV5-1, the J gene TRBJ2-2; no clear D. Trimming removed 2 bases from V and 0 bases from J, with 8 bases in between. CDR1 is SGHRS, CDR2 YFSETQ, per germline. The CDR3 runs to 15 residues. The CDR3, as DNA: TGCGCCAGCAGCTTAGATACAGCGAACACCGGGGAGCTGTTTTTT. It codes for CASSLDTANTGELFF.

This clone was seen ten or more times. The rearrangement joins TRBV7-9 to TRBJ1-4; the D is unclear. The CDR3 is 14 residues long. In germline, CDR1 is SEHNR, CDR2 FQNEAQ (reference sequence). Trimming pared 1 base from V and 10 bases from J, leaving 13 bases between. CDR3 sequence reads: CASSLDAEGGKLFF. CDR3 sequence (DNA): TGTGCCAGCAGCTTAGATGCGGAGGGTGGAAAACTGTTTTTT.

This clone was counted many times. For the CDR3, the DNA is TGTGCCAGCACCATACAACCCGGGGAGGGGTTAAGCTCCTACGAGCAGTACGTC. It is translated as CASTIQPGEGLSSYEQYV. This chain connects TRBV9 to TRBJ2-7; TRBD2 aligns across 7 bases. The germline CDR1 and CDR2 sequences are SGDLS and YYNGEE. The CDR3 is made up of 18 amino acids. Losses at the gene ends were 6 bases for V and 0 bases for J; bases not matched to a gene: 18.

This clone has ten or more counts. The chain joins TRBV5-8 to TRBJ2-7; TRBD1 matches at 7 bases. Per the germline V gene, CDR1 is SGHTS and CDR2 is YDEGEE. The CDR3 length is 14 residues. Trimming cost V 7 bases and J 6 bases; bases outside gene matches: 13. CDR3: CASGTRGIDVEQYF. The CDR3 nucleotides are TGTGCCAGCGGTACCAGGGGGATCGATGTCGAGCAGTACTTC.

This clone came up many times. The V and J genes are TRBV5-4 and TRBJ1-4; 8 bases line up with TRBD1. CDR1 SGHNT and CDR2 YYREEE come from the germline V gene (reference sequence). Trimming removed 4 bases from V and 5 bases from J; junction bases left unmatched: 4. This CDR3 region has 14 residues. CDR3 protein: CASSIWDRNEKLFF. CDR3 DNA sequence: TGTGCCAGCAGCATATGGGACAGGAATGAAAAACTGTTTTTT.

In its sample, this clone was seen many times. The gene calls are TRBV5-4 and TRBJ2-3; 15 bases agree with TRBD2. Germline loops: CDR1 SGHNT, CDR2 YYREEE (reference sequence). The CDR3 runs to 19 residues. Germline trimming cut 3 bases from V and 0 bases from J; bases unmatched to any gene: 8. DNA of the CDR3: TGTGCCAGCAGCTCGGGACTAGCGGGGGGCCGGGGGAGCACAGATACGCAGTATTTT. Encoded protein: CASSSGLAGGRGSTDTQYF.

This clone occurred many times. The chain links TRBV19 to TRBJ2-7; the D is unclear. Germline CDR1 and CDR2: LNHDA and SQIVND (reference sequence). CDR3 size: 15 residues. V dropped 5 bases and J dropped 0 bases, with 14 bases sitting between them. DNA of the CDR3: TGTGCCAGTAGTCTTCGATCAGGTAGCTCCTACGAGCAGTACTTC. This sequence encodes CASSLRSGSSYEQYF.

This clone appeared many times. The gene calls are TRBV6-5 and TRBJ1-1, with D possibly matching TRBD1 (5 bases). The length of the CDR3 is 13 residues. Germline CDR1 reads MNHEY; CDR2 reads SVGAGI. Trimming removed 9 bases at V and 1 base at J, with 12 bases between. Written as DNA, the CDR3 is TGTGCCAGTGGTGACAGACCGAACACTGAAGCTTTCTTT. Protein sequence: CASGDRPNTEAFF.

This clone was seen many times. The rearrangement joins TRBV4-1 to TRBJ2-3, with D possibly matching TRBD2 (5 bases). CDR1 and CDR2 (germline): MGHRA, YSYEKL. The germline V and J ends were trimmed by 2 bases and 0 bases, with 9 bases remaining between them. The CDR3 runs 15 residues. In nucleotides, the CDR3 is TGCGCCAGCAGCCAATCTGAGGGAAGCACAGATACGCAGTATTTT. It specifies CASSQSEGSTDTQYF.

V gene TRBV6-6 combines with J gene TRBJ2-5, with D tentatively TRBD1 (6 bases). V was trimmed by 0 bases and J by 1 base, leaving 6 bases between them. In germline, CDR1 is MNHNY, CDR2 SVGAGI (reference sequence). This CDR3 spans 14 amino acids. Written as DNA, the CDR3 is TGTGCCAGCAGTTACTCGGACAGCCAAGAGACCCAGTACTTC. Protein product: CASSYSDSQETQYF.

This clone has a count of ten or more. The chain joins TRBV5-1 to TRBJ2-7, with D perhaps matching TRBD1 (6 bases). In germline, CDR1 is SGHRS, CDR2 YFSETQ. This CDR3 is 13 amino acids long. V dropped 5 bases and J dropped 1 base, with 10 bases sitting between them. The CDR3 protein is CASRTDSSYEQYF. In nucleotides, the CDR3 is TGCGCCAGCAGAACGGACAGTTCCTACGAGCAGTACTTC.

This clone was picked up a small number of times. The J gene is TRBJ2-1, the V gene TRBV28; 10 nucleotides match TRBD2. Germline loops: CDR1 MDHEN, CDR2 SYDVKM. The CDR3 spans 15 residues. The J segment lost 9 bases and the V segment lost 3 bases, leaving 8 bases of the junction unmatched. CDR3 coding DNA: TGTGCCAGCAGTTTTCTAAGCGGGGGGGCCGTTGAGCAGTTCTTC. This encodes CASSFLSGGAVEQFF.

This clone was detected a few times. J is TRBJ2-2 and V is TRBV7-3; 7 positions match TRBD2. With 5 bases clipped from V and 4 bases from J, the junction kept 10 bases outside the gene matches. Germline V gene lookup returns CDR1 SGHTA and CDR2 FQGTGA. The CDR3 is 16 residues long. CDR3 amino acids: CASSRGLPGSTGELFF. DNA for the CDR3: TGTGCCAGCAGCCGGGGACTACCGGGGAGCACCGGGGAGCTGTTTTTT.

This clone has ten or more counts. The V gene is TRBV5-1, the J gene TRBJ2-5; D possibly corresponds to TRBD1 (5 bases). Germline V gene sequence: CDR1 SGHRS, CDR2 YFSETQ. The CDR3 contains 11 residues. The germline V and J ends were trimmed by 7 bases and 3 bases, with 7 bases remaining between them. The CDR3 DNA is TGCGCCAGCGGCAGGGAAGAGACCCAGTACTTC. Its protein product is CASGREETQYF. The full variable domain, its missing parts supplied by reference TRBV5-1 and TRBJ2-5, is KAGVTQTPRYLIKTRGQQVTLSCSPISGHRSVSWYQQTPGQGLQFLFEYFSETQRNKGNFPGRFSGRQFSNSRSEMNVSTLELGDSALYLCASGREETQYFGPGTRLLVL.

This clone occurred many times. DNA for the CDR3: TGTGCCAGCTCTAAGGTCACAGGGGGCACTGAAGCTTTCTTT. It is translated as CASSKVTGGTEAFF. V gene TRBV6-1 combines with J gene TRBJ1-1; 8 positions agree with TRBD1. Per germline, CDR1 MNHNS and CDR2 SASEGT. V gave up 8 bases and J gave up 4 bases; unmatched junction bases: 9. The CDR3 totals 14 residues.

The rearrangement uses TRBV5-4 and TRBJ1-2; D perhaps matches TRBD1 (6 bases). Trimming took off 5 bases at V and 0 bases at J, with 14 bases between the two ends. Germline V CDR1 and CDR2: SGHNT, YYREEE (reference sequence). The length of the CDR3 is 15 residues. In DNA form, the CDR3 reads TGTGCCAGCAGGTTAACACAGGGCTCTAACTATGGCTACACCTTC. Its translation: CASRLTQGSNYGYTF.